Below, 9 T cell receptor beta chains from the same sample are listed, as sequenced in a study of shared clonotypes between healthy human individuals. Only in-frame clones appear in the TCRdb table, and some are missing; sequencing was by immunoSEQ multiplex PCR. The sample has about 2.3 million clones; 85% to 95% are singletons. Sequencing used naive CD4+ T cells from PBMCs. Subset here: CD45RA+ positively selected. These receptors were taken from a man younger than 30 in good health. Some clones in this sample may be carry-over from other donors' samples.

V and J are TRBV28 and TRBJ1-5; no clear D. Trimming shortened V by 6 bases and J by 4 bases, and 13 bases separated the two germline ends. The CDR3 sequence is 14 residues long. In germline, CDR1 is MDHEN, CDR2 SYDVKM. The CDR3 DNA follows: TGTGCCAGCAGGAGACTAGGGTTAAATCAGCCCCAGCATTTT. It yields the protein CASRRLGLNQPQHF.

J is TRBJ1-1 and V is TRBV29-1; possibly TRBD1 for D (6 bases). Trimming cost V 4 bases and J 3 bases, with 18 bases left between them. The CDR3 totals 15 residues. Looked up from germline, CDR1 is SQVTM and CDR2 is ANQGSEA. The CDR3, as DNA: TGCAGCGTTGTTGCAGGGGCGCGGGTGGACACTGAAGCTTTCTTT. It is translated as CSVVAGARVDTEAFF.

The CDR3 DNA follows: TGCGCCAGCAGCTCTAACCCAGTACCTAGGAACACTGAAGCTTTCTTT. Amino acid sequence: CASSSNPVPRNTEAFF. V and J are TRBV5-1 and TRBJ1-1; D is undetermined. V was trimmed by 3 bases and J by 1 base, leaving 16 bases between them. Germline-derived CDR1 and CDR2 are SGHRS and YFSETQ. This CDR3 is 16 amino acids long.

V gene TRBV7-3 combines with J gene TRBJ2-5; 9 bases match TRBD1. The V gene's germline CDR1 is SGHTA and CDR2 FQGTGA. This CDR3 is 19 amino acids long. V lost 3 bases to trimming and J lost 2 bases; unmatched junction nucleotides: 16. This CDR3 reads CASSLSGTGRGLQQETQYF. The CDR3 bases are TGTGCCAGCAGCTTGTCCGGGACAGGGAGGGGTTTGCAACAAGAGACCCAGTACTTC.

The chain uses TRBV2 and TRBJ2-1, with TRBD2 matching 7 bases. J was trimmed by 2 bases and V by 4 bases; bases with no gene match: 5. The CDR3 consists of 15 residues. In germline, CDR1 is SNHLY, CDR2 FYNNEI. The CDR3 DNA reads TGTGCCAGCAGTGCGGCCCGGGGGGCCTACAATGAGCAGTTCTTC. Amino acids: CASSAARGAYNEQFF.

The chain employs TRBV4-1 and TRBJ2-7; 7 nucleotides line up with TRBD2. J was trimmed by 1 base and V by 8 bases; bases with no gene match: 11. CDR1 and CDR2 from the germline V gene are MGHRA and YSYEKL. The CDR3 is 15 residues long. The CDR3 sequence is CASARVLAESYEQYF. The CDR3 region has the DNA TGCGCCAGCGCCCGGGTGCTAGCGGAGTCCTACGAGCAGTACTTC.

The chain couples TRBV6-5 to TRBJ1-1; D not certain. This CDR3 spans 13 amino acids. Trimming shortened V by 7 bases and J by 4 bases, and 13 bases separated the two germline ends. The germline CDR1 and CDR2 sequences are MNHEY and SVGAGI. Here the CDR3 reads CASTVATGTEAFF. As DNA, the CDR3 is TGTGCCAGCACCGTGGCAACGGGCACTGAAGCTTTCTTT.

V is TRBV5-1 and J is TRBJ1-2; D is perhaps TRBD1 (5 bases). Germline CDR1 is SGHRS and CDR2 is YFSETQ. V lost 5 bases to trimming and J lost 3 bases, with 17 bases between them. The CDR3 consists of 15 residues. In DNA form, the CDR3 reads TGCGCCAGCAGAACCGGGGCTGCTTCGTACTATGGCTACACCTTC. Its translation is CASRTGAASYYGYTF.

Of note for this clone: The same CDR3 arises from other DNA sequences in this sample as well. This chain's CDR3 is CSARDQYEQYF. The CDR3 nucleotides are TGCAGTGCTAGAGACCAGTACGAGCAGTACTTC. The V call is TRBV20-1, the J call TRBJ2-7; no clear D gene. This CDR3 spans 11 amino acids. CDR1 is DFQATT and CDR2 is SNEGSKA in the germline V gene (reference sequence). V was trimmed by 0 bases and J by 4 bases, leaving 4 bases between them.